This T cell receptor (beta chain) was documented in a study of shared clonotypes between healthy human individuals. The CDR3 length is 16 residues. The V and J ends lost 1 base and 4 bases respectively, with 17 bases between them. Germline CDR1 is MNHNY and CDR2 is SVGAGI (reference sequence). The authors' processing: ImmunoSEQ supplied junction-only sequences lacking quality scores, so filtering was different. Profiled with immunoSEQ multiplex PCR; TCRdb holds only in-frame clones, not every one. D and trimming were read from the DNA, whereas the V and J calls and clone size are those reported in that table. The table has approximately 2.4 million clones, roughly 95% seen once.

The source of this sequence is a man between 18 and 35 years old in good health. The rearrangement joins TRBV6-6 to TRBJ2-7; D is possibly TRBD2 (6 bases). The sequencing input was naive CD4+ T cells sorted from blood. Subset defined: CD45RA+ positively selected. The CDR3 loop is CASSYFDPGSSYEQYF. In DNA form, the CDR3 reads TGTGCCAGCAGTTACTTCGACCCCGGGAGTTCTTACGAGCAGTACTTC.